Shown below are 14 T cell receptor beta chains from a single sample sequenced in a study of radiation and T cells in renal cell carcinoma. The time point: blood 2 weeks post-SBRT. Treatment specified: 15 Gy SBRT to primary tumor, nephrectomy 4 weeks later. TCRdb keeps only in-frame clones here, not all; method: immunoSEQ multiplex PCR. The sample shows fewer than 150,000 clones, 70% to 90% of them seen only once. The input for sequencing was blood, taken from a patient whose treatment included radiotherapy and nephrectomy. Source of these receptors: a woman between 65 and 79 years old with renal cell carcinoma.

The V call is TRBV15, the J call TRBJ2-7; 7 bases map to TRBD1. The CDR3 runs to 15 residues. The junction had 9 bases not matched to a gene; V was cut back by 5 bases and J by 2 bases. Germline V CDR1 and CDR2: LNHNV, YYDKDF (reference sequence). The CDR3 bases are TGTGCCACCAGCGACCACCGGGACAGCCCCTACGAGCAGTACTTC. Encoded protein: CATSDHRDSPYEQYF.

The chain recombines TRBV6-5 with TRBJ2-1; TRBD1 matches at 10 bases. The CDR3 has 15 amino acids. Germline V gives CDR1 MNHEY, CDR2 SVGAGI. V lost 7 bases to trimming and J lost 6 bases; unmatched junction nucleotides: 9. CDR3 loop: CASKGTGAGGNEQFF. CDR3 nucleotides: TGTGCCAGCAAAGGGACAGGGGCCGGGGGCAATGAGCAGTTCTTC.

Note on this clone: The same CDR3 can be traced to other DNA sequences in this sample. This chain links TRBV7-9 with TRBJ2-3; D is uncertain. V was shortened by 1 base and J by 0 bases, with 5 bases between the two germline ends. Germline V gene sequence: CDR1 SEHNR, CDR2 FQNEAQ (reference sequence). The CDR3 runs to 14 residues. CDR3 protein: CASSLVGSTDTQYF. The CDR3 DNA reads as TGTGCCAGCAGCTTAGTAGGGAGCACAGATACGCAGTATTTT.

This chain joins TRBV27 and TRBJ2-1; 11 positions agree with TRBD2. CDR1 is MNHEY, CDR2 SMNVEV, per germline (reference sequence). CDR3 size: 17 residues. J lost 9 bases, V lost 5 bases, and 15 bases had no gene match. CDR3 in amino acids: CASSPHLLAGGNIEQFF. The CDR3 bases are TGTGCCAGCAGTCCCCACCTCCTAGCGGGGGGAAACATTGAGCAGTTCTTC.

The chain uses TRBV15 and TRBJ2-1; 9 bases fit TRBD2. J was trimmed by 12 bases and V by 1 base; bases with no gene match: 13. This CDR3 contains 16 residues. Germline CDR1 reads LNHNV; CDR2 reads YYDKDF (reference sequence). Here the CDR3 DNA reads TGTGCCACCAGCAGAGTAAGGAGCGGGGGGCCACGGGGGCAGTTCTTC. Translated: CATSRVRSGGPRGQFF.

The chain carries TRBV11-1 and TRBJ2-3, with TRBD1 matching 8 bases. With V trimmed by 2 bases and J by 5 bases, 3 bases remained unmatched. Germline loops: CDR1 SGHAT, CDR2 FQDESV (reference sequence). This CDR3 comprises 14 residues. CDR3 coding DNA: TGTGCCAGCAGCTTACAGGGGGCTGTAGATACGCAGTATTTT. This encodes CASSLQGAVDTQYF.

This sequence joins TRBV6-5 and TRBJ2-4; D might be TRBD1 or TRBD2, each matching 5 bases. The CDR3 spans 15 residues. The V gene lost 10 bases and the J gene lost 0 bases, with 16 bases spanning the gap. From germline, CDR1 is MNHEY and CDR2 SVGAGI. The CDR3 region is CANPRGPIAKNIQYF. As DNA, the CDR3 is TGTGCCAACCCAAGGGGACCCATAGCCAAAAACATTCAGTACTTC.

This clone was observed a single time. Relative to the germline gene, one junction end is altered; a read error may explain this. This chain links TRBV2 with TRBJ1-2; perhaps TRBD1 as D (5 bases). This CDR3 is built from 11 residues. In germline, CDR1 is SNHLY, CDR2 FYNNEI. DNA of the CDR3: TGTGCCAGCAGGGCCCAGGGATTCCTCCCCTTC. This sequence encodes CASRAQGFLPF.

V usage is TRBV6-6 and J usage is TRBJ2-7; D is ambiguous. V lost 0 bases and J lost 6, with 9 bases in between. In germline, CDR1 is MNHNY, CDR2 SVGAGI (reference sequence). The CDR3 has 13 amino acids. CDR3 sequence (DNA): TGTGCCAGCAGTTACTCGAGAGGTCTCGAGCAGTACTTC. This encodes CASSYSRGLEQYF.

The V and J genes are TRBV6-5 and TRBJ2-4; TRBD1 matches at 9 bases. Germline lookup yields CDR1 MNHEY and CDR2 SVGAGI. This CDR3 region has 13 residues. Trimming removed 5 bases from V and 10 bases from J; junction bases left unmatched: 6. The DNA for the CDR3 is TGTGCCAGCAGTGGGACAGGGAGGGATATTCAGTACTTC. Encoded protein: CASSGTGRDIQYF.

The chain links TRBV15 to TRBJ1-6; a weak D match, TRBD1 (6 bases). Germline CDR1 is LNHNV and CDR2 is YYDKDF (reference sequence). The CDR3 runs 13 residues. Trimming took 5 bases from V and 10 from J, leaving 12 bases between them. CDR3 protein: CATSGGASSPLHF. For the CDR3, the DNA is TGTGCCACCAGCGGGGGGGCGTCGTCACCCCTCCACTTT.

This clone was seen only a few times. The CDR3: CAWRESYNSPLHF. CDR3 in DNA: TGTGCCTGGAGAGAGAGTTATAATTCACCCCTCCACTTT. The rearrangement joins TRBV30 to TRBJ1-6, with unresolved D. The V end lost 3 bases, the J end lost 4 bases, and 7 bases lay between the germline ends. CDR1 and CDR2 (germline): GTSNPN, SVGIG (reference sequence). The CDR3 has 13 amino acids.

The chain is built from TRBV10-3 and TRBJ1-3; no firm D call. Trimming stripped 7 bases from V and 0 bases from J, with 16 bases between. CDR3 length: 16 residues. Germline CDR1 and CDR2: ENHRY and SYGVKD. The DNA for the CDR3 is TGTGCCATCATGAAGGCGGGTCGAGACTCTGGAAACACCATATATTTT. This gives the protein CAIMKAGRDSGNTIYF.

The chain is built from TRBV10-3 and TRBJ2-1; 9 bases match TRBD1. J gave up 9 bases and V 5 bases, and 11 bases lay outside the gene matches. This CDR3 contains 15 residues. Germline CDR1 is ENHRY and CDR2 is SYGVKD. This CDR3 is CAISSGQGRGIEQFF. CDR3 in DNA: TGTGCCATCAGTTCCGGACAGGGGAGGGGGATTGAGCAGTTCTTC.